This T cell receptor (beta chain) derives from a study of tumor-infiltrating lymphocytes in glioblastoma multiforme. Study-wide results and limits: TCR plus mutation findings rest on a single glioblastoma patient.

V dropped 4 bases and J dropped 2 bases, with 13 bases sitting between them. Germline V lookup: CDR1 ENHRY, CDR2 SYGVKD. The CDR3 spans 15 residues. Multiple V-beta primers and a C-beta primer amplified TCRB from RNA. TCRB-specific cDNA synthesis used approximately 0.5 ug of total RNA. Each CDR3 protein is one row after TCRdb ran MiXCR on the multiplex PCR reads. The data show over 10,000 distinct CDR3 sequences, with approximately 70% seen just once and approximately 29% held by the top ten. Points on this clonotype: Its specificity is not known.

The receptor was derived from a male donor with glioblastoma. Material for sequencing was brain tumor tissue. The J gene is TRBJ2-3, the V gene TRBV10-3; D ambiguous. The CDR3 loop is CAISGAGKSTDTQYF. CDR3 nucleotides: TGTGCCATCAGTGGGGCAGGAAAGTCCACAGATACGCAGTATTTT.